The 4 T cell receptor beta chains in this list originate from one sample, sequenced in a study of T cell repertoires in cytomegalovirus infection (dated by TCRdb to between 2017 and 2020). TCRdb names Illumina HiSeq 1500 as the instrument used. Using fastp trimming at Q25 and MiXCR clonotype assembly, TCRdb reanalyzed the public sequencing data and kept in-frame beta chains. One record per CDR3 amino acid sequence lists the most common genes and DNA. This sample lists some 150,000 distinct CDR3 sequences; about a quarter were detected once. The ten largest clones add up to approximately 9.9% of the sample. Sequenced sample: PBMCs. All receptors come from a human donor in good health (CMV status not recorded). Some clones in this sample may be carry-over from other donors' samples.

The J gene is TRBJ2-2, the V gene TRBV5-4; 11 bases agree with TRBD1. CDR1 and CDR2 from the germline V gene are SGHNT and YYREEE (reference sequence). The CDR3 is 14 residues long. Trimming took 4 bases from V and 8 from J; bases not matched to a gene: 4. CDR3 nucleotides: TGTGCCAGCAGCCGGACAGGGGGCTCGGGGGAGCTGTTTTTT. Protein sequence: CASSRTGGSGELFF.

The chain employs TRBV12-3 or TRBV12-4 and TRBJ1-1, with a tentative D call TRBD1 (5 bases). This CDR3 contains 18 residues. V gave up 5 bases and J gave up 6 bases, with 28 bases separating them. The CDR3 reads CASSPSGPLGRAGAEAFF. Here the CDR3 DNA reads TGTGCCAGCAGTCCATCGGGGCCGCTGGGGAGGGCTGGGGCTGAAGCTTTCTTT.

At least ten counts were recorded for this clonotype. This rearrangement joins TRBV6-5 to TRBJ1-1; unclear D gene. In germline, CDR1 is MNHEY, CDR2 SVGAGI. The CDR3 is 13 residues long. The V end was cut by 4 bases, the J end by 1 base, with 7 bases between. The chain's CDR3 is CASSFTGNTEAFF. The CDR3 DNA is TGTGCCAGCAGTTTTACCGGGAACACTGAAGCTTTCTTT.

This clonotype has ten or more counts. This rearrangement joins TRBV7-2 to TRBJ2-3, with TRBD1 matching over 8 bases. This CDR3 is 14 amino acids long. CDR1 and CDR2 from the germline V gene are SGHTA and FQGNSA. The ends lost 5 bases at V and 2 bases at J; junction bases unmatched: 3. Here the CDR3 DNA reads TGTGCCAGCAGCCTGGACAGGGTCACAGATACGCAGTATTTT. It encodes CASSLDRVTDTQYF.